Each of the 16 T cell receptor beta chains below was sequenced from the same sample in a study of T-cell reconstitution after alpha-beta-depleted transplantation in children. Construction of the TCRbeta library involved unique molecular identifiers. Via MiXCR, TCRdb re-called the PCR reads, giving one row per CDR3 protein. Of 300,000 to 400,000 distinct CDR3 sequences listed, 15% to 20% were seen once; the top ten hold around 43%. Sample: PBMCs, mostly from graft donor cells, taken 360 days after TCRalphabeta/CD19-depleted stem cell transplant. The receptors were gathered from a male patient between 2 and 10 years old who had a stem cell transplant for acute lymphoblastic leukemia, so the T cells may come from the graft donor.

The rearrangement joins TRBV12-3 or TRBV12-4 to TRBJ2-1; 7 bases map to TRBD1. This CDR3 contains 12 residues. Germline trimming cut 6 bases from V and 9 bases from J; bases unmatched to any gene: 5. CDR3 sequence reads: CASSPQGSEQFF. The CDR3 DNA is TGTGCCAGCAGCCCACAGGGGAGTGAGCAGTTCTTC.

The rearrangement uses TRBV7-6 and TRBJ2-4; 7 bases align to TRBD1. Germline values: CDR1 SGHVS, CDR2 FNYEAQ. After removal of 4 bases from V and 4 bases from J, the junction contained 1 base not matched to a gene. The CDR3 loop spans 13 amino acids. CDR3 nucleotide sequence: TGTGCCAGCAGCTCGGGACAGAAAAACATTCAGTACTTC. Protein: CASSSGQKNIQYF. Full variable domain (rest looked up from reference TRBV7-6 and TRBJ2-4): GAGVSQSPRYKVTKRGQDVALRCDPISGHVSLYWYRQALGQGPEFLTYFNYEAQQDKSGLPNDRFSAERPEGSISTLTIQRTEQRDSAMYRCASSSGQKNIQYFGAGTRLSVL.

V and J are TRBV20-1 and TRBJ2-7; TRBD1 agrees at 11 bases. Trimming removed 0 bases from V and 2 bases from J; junction bases left unmatched: 3. Per the germline V gene, CDR1 is DFQATT and CDR2 is SNEGSKA (reference sequence). The CDR3 contains 15 residues. CDR3 DNA sequence: TGCAGTGCTAGAGAGGGGGGACAGGGGGCCTACGAGCAGTACTTC. Residues: CSAREGGQGAYEQYF.

A few counts support this clonotype. The rearrangement joins TRBV4-3 to TRBJ2-6; no clear D gene. CDR1 and CDR2 (germline): LGHNA, YSLEER. V was shortened by 3 bases and J by 4 bases, with 10 bases between the two germline ends. This CDR3 is built from 15 residues. The chain's CDR3 is CASSHEERGANVLTF. The CDR3 DNA follows: TGCGCCAGCAGCCACGAAGAGAGAGGGGCCAACGTCCTGACTTTC.

The gene calls are TRBV10-3 and TRBJ2-3; TRBD1 is a possible D gene (6 bases). Trimming took 3 bases from V and 5 from J, leaving 15 bases between them. Germline V lookup: CDR1 ENHRY, CDR2 SYGVKD. This CDR3 region has 15 residues. The CDR3 DNA follows: TGTGCCATCAGTGAAAGTGGGCAGGGACAAGATACGCAGTATTTT. This encodes CAISESGQGQDTQYF.

This clonotype has a count of ten or more. This chain connects TRBV7-9 to TRBJ2-5, with D tentatively TRBD1 or TRBD2 (5 bases each). Germline loops: CDR1 SEHNR, CDR2 FQNEAQ (reference sequence). The CDR3 has 11 residues. Trimming cost V 8 bases and J 5 bases, with 9 bases left between them. This chain's CDR3 is CASGRDETQYF. The CDR3 bases are TGTGCCAGCGGCAGGGACGAGACCCAGTACTTC.

The chain employs TRBV19 and TRBJ2-1, with D hard to call. Trimming cost V 3 bases and J 0 bases, with 12 bases left between them. Germline V gene sequence: CDR1 LNHDA, CDR2 SQIVND (reference sequence). The CDR3 has 16 residues. The CDR3 DNA is TGTGCCAGTAGTATCGAAGGTGCTTTCTCCTACAATGAGCAGTTCTTC. It translates to CASSIEGAFSYNEQFF.

This sequence joins TRBV10-3 and TRBJ1-1; 8 bases map to TRBD1. CDR1 and CDR2 from the germline V gene are ENHRY and SYGVKD. This CDR3 has 12 amino acids. V dropped 9 bases and J dropped 1; count of bases not matched to a gene: 1. Written as DNA, the CDR3 is TGTGCCATGGGACAGGCGAACACTGAAGCTTTCTTT. Encoded protein: CAMGQANTEAFF.

Comment on this clonotype: One end of the junction fails to match germline, which may point to a read error. The chain employs TRBV7-9 and TRBJ2-7, with TRBD2 matching over 7 bases. Germline V gene data show CDR1 as SEHNR and CDR2 as FQNEAQ (reference sequence). CDR3 length: 13 amino acids. The CDR3 here is CASRLAGRGEQYF. The CDR3 bases are TGTGCCAGCAGATTAGCGGGTCGCGGGGAGCAGTACTTC.

A note on this clonotype: The junction departs from the called germline gene at one end, perhaps through a read error. The CDR3 reads CASSFDPTDTQYF. The CDR3 region has the DNA TGTGCTAGCAGCTTTGACCCGACAGATACGCAGTATTTT. The chain recombines TRBV7-7 with TRBJ2-3; D not resolved. The CDR3 spans 13 residues. Germline V CDR1 and CDR2: SSHAT, FNYEAQ (reference sequence).

This chain links TRBV4-2 with TRBJ1-1; weak D call: TRBD1 (6 bases). V shed 0 bases and J shed 8 bases, with 13 bases lying between them. The CDR3 is 14 residues long. Germline V gene sequence: CDR1 LGHNA, CDR2 YNFKEQ. As DNA, the CDR3 is TGTGCCAGCAGCCAAGAGTTAGGACAGCGAGAAGCTTTCTTT. It specifies CASSQELGQREAFF.

The table lists this clonotype with a few counts. The V and J genes are TRBV19 and TRBJ1-1; D might be TRBD1 (6 bases). CDR3 length: 15 amino acids. Trimming cost V 0 bases and J 5 bases, with 13 bases left between them. Germline CDR1 reads LNHDA; CDR2 reads SQIVND (reference sequence). CDR3 region: CASSIDGGRGTEAFF. Written as DNA, the CDR3 is TGTGCCAGTAGTATAGACGGGGGCCGCGGAACTGAAGCTTTCTTT.

This clonotype came up many times. The chain couples TRBV12-3 or TRBV12-4 to TRBJ2-5, with D perhaps matching TRBD2 (6 bases). Trimming pared 8 bases from V and 5 bases from J, leaving 21 bases between. This CDR3 has 15 amino acids. In DNA, the CDR3 is TGTGCCAGCGCGCTATGGGGGGTCACCTCGGAGACCCAGTACTTC. This codes for CASALWGVTSETQYF.

This clonotype was seen a handful of times. The chain couples TRBV2 to TRBJ2-7; tentatively, D is TRBD1 (5 bases). CDR1 and CDR2 (germline): SNHLY, FYNNEI. The CDR3 runs 12 residues. The ends were cut back, 8 bases at V and 12 bases at J, with 20 bases in the middle. CDR3 region: CASAPVEGARYF. In DNA form, the CDR3 reads TGTGCCAGCGCCCCGGTGGAAGGGGCTCGGTACTTC.

Only a few counts were recorded for this clonotype. This chain uses TRBV20-1 with TRBJ2-1, with D possibly matching TRBD1 (6 bases). Trimming removed 6 bases from V and 3 bases from J, with 18 bases in between. There are 15 residues in the CDR3. Germline V gene lookup returns CDR1 DFQATT and CDR2 SNEGSKA (reference sequence). As DNA, the CDR3 is TGCAGTGCCAGGGGTGACACAGGTCGCTACAATGAGCAGTTCTTC. It translates to CSARGDTGRYNEQFF.

Concerning this clonotype itself: A read error may account for a junction end that differs from germline. The chain couples TRBV5-6 to TRBJ2-1; 14 bases align to TRBD2. The V gene's germline CDR1 is SGHDT and CDR2 YYEEEE. The CDR3 is made up of 15 amino acids. Here the CDR3 DNA reads TGTGCCAGCAGGGGACTAGCGGGAGCCTACAATGAGCATTTCTTC. Its protein product is CASRGLAGAYNEHFF.